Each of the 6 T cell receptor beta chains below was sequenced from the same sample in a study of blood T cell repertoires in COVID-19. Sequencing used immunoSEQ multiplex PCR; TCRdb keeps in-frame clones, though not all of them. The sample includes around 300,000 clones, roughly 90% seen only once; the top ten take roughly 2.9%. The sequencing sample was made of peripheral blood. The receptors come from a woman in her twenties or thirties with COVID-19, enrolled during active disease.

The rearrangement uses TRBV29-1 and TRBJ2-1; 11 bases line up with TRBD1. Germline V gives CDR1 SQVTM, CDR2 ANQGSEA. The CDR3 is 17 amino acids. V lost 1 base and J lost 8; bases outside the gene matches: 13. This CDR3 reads CSVEGAPTDRGQDEQFF. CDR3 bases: TGCAGCGTTGAAGGTGCCCCGACGGACAGGGGGCAGGATGAGCAGTTCTTC.

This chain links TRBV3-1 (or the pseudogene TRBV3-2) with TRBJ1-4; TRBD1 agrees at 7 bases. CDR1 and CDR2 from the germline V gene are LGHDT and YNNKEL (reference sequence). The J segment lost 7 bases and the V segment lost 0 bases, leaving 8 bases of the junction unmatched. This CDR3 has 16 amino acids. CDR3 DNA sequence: TGTGCCAGCAGCCAAGAGGGAAAGGGGGCGACTGAAAAACTGTTTTTT. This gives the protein CASSQEGKGATEKLFF.

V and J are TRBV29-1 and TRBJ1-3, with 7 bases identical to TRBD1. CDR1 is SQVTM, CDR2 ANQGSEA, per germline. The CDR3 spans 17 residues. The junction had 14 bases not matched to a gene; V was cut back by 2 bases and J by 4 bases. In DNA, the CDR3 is TGCAGCGTTGAAAACTCCGCCCGGGACAGTACAGGAAACACCATATATTTT. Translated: CSVENSARDSTGNTIYF.

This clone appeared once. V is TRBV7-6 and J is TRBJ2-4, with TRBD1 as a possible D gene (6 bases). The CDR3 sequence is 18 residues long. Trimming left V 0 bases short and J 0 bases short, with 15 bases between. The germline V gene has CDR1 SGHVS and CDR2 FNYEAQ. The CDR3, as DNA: TGTGCCAGCAGCTTAGCGCCCGGACAGAGCTTAGCCAAAAACATTCAGTACTTC. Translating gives CASSLAPGQSLAKNIQYF.

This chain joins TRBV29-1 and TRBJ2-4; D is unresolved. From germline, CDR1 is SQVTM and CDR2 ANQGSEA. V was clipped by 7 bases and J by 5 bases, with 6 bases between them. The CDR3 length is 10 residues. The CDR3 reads CSAFENIQYF. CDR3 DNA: TGCAGCGCATTCGAAAACATTCAGTACTTC.

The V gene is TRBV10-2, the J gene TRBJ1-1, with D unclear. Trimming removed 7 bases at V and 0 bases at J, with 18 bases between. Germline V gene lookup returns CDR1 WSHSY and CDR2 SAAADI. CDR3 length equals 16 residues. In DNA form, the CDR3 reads TGCGCCAGCACCCGGCAGGCTGAGCTTATGAACACTGAAGCTTTCTTT. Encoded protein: CASTRQAELMNTEAFF.